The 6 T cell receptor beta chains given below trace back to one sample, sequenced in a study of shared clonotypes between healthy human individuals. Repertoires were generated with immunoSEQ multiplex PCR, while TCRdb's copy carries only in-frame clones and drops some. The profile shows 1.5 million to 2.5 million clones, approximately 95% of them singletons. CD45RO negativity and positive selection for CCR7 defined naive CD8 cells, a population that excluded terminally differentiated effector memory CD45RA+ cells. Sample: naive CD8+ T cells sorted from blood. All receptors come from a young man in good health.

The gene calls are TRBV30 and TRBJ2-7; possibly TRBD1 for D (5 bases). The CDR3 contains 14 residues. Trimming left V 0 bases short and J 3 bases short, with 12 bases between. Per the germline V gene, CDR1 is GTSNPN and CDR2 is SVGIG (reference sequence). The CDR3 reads CAWSVPAGIYEQYF. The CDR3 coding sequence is TGTGCCTGGAGTGTACCCGCAGGGATCTACGAGCAGTACTTC.

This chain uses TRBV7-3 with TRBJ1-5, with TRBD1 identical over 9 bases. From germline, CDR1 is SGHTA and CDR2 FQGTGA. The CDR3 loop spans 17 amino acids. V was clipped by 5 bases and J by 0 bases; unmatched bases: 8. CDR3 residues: CASSPDRGECSNQPQHF. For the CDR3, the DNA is TGTGCCAGCAGCCCCGACAGGGGGGAATGTAGCAATCAGCCCCAGCATTTT.

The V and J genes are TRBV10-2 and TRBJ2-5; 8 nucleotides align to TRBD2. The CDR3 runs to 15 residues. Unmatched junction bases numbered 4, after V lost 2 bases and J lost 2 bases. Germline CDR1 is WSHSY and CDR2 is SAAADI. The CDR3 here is CASSESGGSQETQYF. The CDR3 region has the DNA TGCGCCAGCAGTGAGAGCGGGGGCTCACAAGAGACCCAGTACTTC.

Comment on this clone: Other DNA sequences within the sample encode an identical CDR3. The CDR3 loop is CASSLLASSYEQYF. CDR3 coding DNA: TGTGCCAGCAGTTTACTAGCGAGCTCCTACGAGCAGTACTTC. The genes are TRBV27 and TRBJ2-7, with D possibly TRBD2 on 6 matching bases. The CDR3 runs to 14 residues. The V end was cut by 2 bases, the J end by 0 bases, with 8 bases between. CDR1 and CDR2 from the germline V gene are MNHEY and SMNVEV (reference sequence).

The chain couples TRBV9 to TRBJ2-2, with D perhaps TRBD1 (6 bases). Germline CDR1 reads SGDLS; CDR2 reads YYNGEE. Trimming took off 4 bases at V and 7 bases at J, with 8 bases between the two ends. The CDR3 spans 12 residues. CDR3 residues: CASSSQGGELFF. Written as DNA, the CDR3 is TGTGCCAGCAGCTCACAGGGCGGGGAGCTGTTTTTT.

Here the CDR3 DNA reads TGTGCCAGCAGCTTATTAGGCGGGAGGGCCGAATCATCCTACGAGCAGTACTTC. Its translation is CASSLLGGRAESSYEQYF. The chain has TRBV7-2 and TRBJ2-7; TRBD2 matches at 9 bases. The germline CDR1 and CDR2 sequences are SGHTA and FQGNSA. Trimming at V came to 2 bases and at J to 1 base, leaving 12 bases not matched to a gene. The CDR3 totals 18 residues.